A selection of T cell receptor beta chains follows, all from one sample in a study of blood T cell repertoires in COVID-19. Some clones are missing from TCRdb's copy, which holds only in-frame ones; the method was immunoSEQ multiplex PCR. This table has some 220,000 clones, more than 80% appearing once. Sequencing was performed on PBMCs or T cells enriched from blood (not recorded which). All receptors derive from a middle-aged woman with acute COVID-19. CDR3s include the opening cysteine and the closing phenylalanine or tryptophan. The D gene is left open where the match is weak. Not all rows give a size; the values are once, few, many and, for expanded clones, a class.

d_gene	j_gene	v_gene	abundance	CDR3nt	CDR3aa
TRBD1	TRBJ1-1	TRBV5-1	NA	TGCGCCAGCAGCTCAAACCCAGGGGGAACTGAAGCTTTCTTT	CASSSNPGGTEAFF
NA	TRBJ1-1	TRBV7-9	NA	TGTGCCAGCAGCTTACGGCCAGGTGTGAACACTGAAGCTTTCTTT	CASSLRPGVNTEAFF
TRBD1	TRBJ1-1	TRBV9	once	TGTGCCAGCAGCCTATCCGGACAGGGGGTCACTGAAGCTTTCTTT	CASSLSGQGVTEAFF
TRBD1	TRBJ2-4	TRBV19	NA	TGTGCCAGTAGTGCTCAGGGGGCCCAAAACATTCAGTACTTC	CASSAQGAQNIQYF
NA	TRBJ2-5	TRBV9	NA	TGTGCCAGCAGCGTAGGCGAGGGTCCCCCTTCACAAGAGACCCAGTACTTC	CASSVGEGPPSQETQYF
TRBD1	TRBJ1-1	TRBV9	NA	TGTGCCAGCAGCCCACAGGACAGGGGAAGAACTGAAGCTTTCTTT	CASSPQDRGRTEAFF
NA	TRBJ1-1	TRBV11-2	NA	TGTGCCAGCAGCCCGCGGGTGATAGCGGGCACTGAAGCTTTCTTT	CASSPRVIAGTEAFF
NA	TRBJ1-1	TRBV29-1	once	TGCAGCGTTGTAGTGCCCACTGAAGCTTTCTTT	CSVVVPTEAFF
TRBD2	TRBJ2-2	TRBV2	NA	TGTGCCAGCAATGTGGCGGGAGGCACCGGGGAGCTGTTTTTT	CASNVAGGTGELFF
TRBD1	TRBJ1-1	TRBV5-1	NA	TGCGCCAGCAGTCGGGACAGGGGGCCCTGGGGTGAAGCTTTCTTT	CASSRDRGPWGEAFF
NA	TRBJ1-1	TRBV7-9	NA	TGTGCCAGCAGGAGTGCCCTGAACACTGAAGCTTTCTTT	CASRSALNTEAFF
NA	TRBJ1-2	TRBV5-5	NA	TGTGCCAGCAGCTTGGTTGGCCGAACAGATAAGATTGGCTACACCTTC	CASSLVGRTDKIGYTF
NA	TRBJ2-2	TRBV7-6	NA	TGTGCCAGCAGCTTTCTGGTCGGTACCGGGGAGCTGTTTTTT	CASSFLVGTGELFF
TRBD1	TRBJ2-2	TRBV7-9	NA	TGTGCCAGCAGCTGGACAGGGGTTAACGGGGAGCTGTTTTTT	CASSWTGVNGELFF
NA	TRBJ1-1	TRBV5-5	NA	TGTGCCAGCAGCTTGGCGGGGGGAGCTGAAGCTTTCTTT	CASSLAGGAEAFF
NA	TRBJ1-6	TRBV7-9	NA	TGTGCCAGCAGCTTACTTAGGCAGGGGAATTCACCCCTCCACTTT	CASSLLRQGNSPLHF
NA	TRBJ2-2	TRBV27	NA	TGTGCCATCAAGCGGGTGTCGAACACCGGGGAGCTGTTTTTT	CAIKRVSNTGELFF
NA	TRBJ1-1	TRBV10-3	NA	TGTGCCATCAGTGAGCGCACAGGGACGGGCACTGAAGCTTTCTTT	CAISERTGTGTEAFF
TRBD1	TRBJ2-1	TRBV2	NA	TGTGCCAGCAGCGTTCCGGGACAGGGGGTTAATGAGCAGTTCTTC	CASSVPGQGVNEQFF
NA	TRBJ1-6	TRBV10-2	NA	TGCGCCAGCAGTGAACCACAAGCGAATTCACCCCTCCACTTT	CASSEPQANSPLHF
NA	TRBJ2-7	TRBV9	few	TGTGCCAGCAGCGCACAACAGAACTACGAGCAGTACTTC	CASSAQQNYEQYF
TRBD2	TRBJ2-3	TRBV5-1	many	TGCGCCAGCACGGAGGGTAGCGGGGGGGCAGCGCAGTATTTT	CASTEGSGGAAQYF
NA	TRBJ1-3	TRBV5-1	NA	TGCGCCAGCAGCTCTGGCGGAGGCGGCACCATATATTTT	CASSSGGGGTIYF
NA	TRBJ1-1	TRBV19	NA	TGTGCCAGTAGCCAACAACCGGGAGAAGCTTTCTTT	CASSQQPGEAFF
TRBD1	TRBJ2-5	TRBV6-5	NA	TGTGCCAGCAGCCACGTCGACAGGGAAGAGACCCAGTACTTC	CASSHVDREETQYF
NA	TRBJ1-2	TRBV10-3	NA	TGTGCCATCAGTAGGACAGCCAACTATGGCTACACCTTC	CAISRTANYGYTF
NA	TRBJ2-1	TRBV2	NA	TGTGCCAGCAGTCCATCGGGGGACAGCGAATTCTTC	CASSPSGDSEFF
TRBD1	TRBJ2-1	TRBV6-5	few	TGTGCCAGCAGTTACTCAACAGGGGGTGAGCAGTTCTTC	CASSYSTGGEQFF
NA	TRBJ2-5	TRBV27	NA	TGTGCCAGCAGTTGGCGGGGGCCGGGGGAGACCCAGTACTTC	CASSWRGPGETQYF
NA	TRBJ2-2	TRBV19	NA	TGTGCCAGTGAGGTGAAAAGAGGCACCGGGGAGCTGTTTTTT	CASEVKRGTGELFF
NA	TRBJ2-2	TRBV19	NA	TGTGCCAGTAGTATTGGACTTATCGACACCGGGGAGCTGTTTTTT	CASSIGLIDTGELFF
TRBD1	TRBJ1-5	TRBV28	NA	TGTGCCAGCAGTCCGGGACAGGGGGTGAGTCAGCCCCAGCATTTT	CASSPGQGVSQPQHF
TRBD2	TRBJ2-7	TRBV3-1/TRBV3-2	NA	TGTGCCAGCAGCCAAGCAAGTGGCGGGGGACCTTACGAGCAGTACTTC	CASSQASGGGPYEQYF